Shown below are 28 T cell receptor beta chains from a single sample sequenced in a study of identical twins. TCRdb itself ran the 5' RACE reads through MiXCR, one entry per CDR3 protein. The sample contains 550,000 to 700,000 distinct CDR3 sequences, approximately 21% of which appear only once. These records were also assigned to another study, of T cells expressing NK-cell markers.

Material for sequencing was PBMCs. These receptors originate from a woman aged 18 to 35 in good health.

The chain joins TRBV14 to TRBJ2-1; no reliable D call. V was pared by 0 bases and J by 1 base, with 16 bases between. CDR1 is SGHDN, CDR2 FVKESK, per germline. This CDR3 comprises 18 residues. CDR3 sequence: CASSQDLESSFSYNEQFF. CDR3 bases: TGTGCCAGCAGCCAAGATTTGGAGTCCTCCTTTTCCTACAATGAGCAGTTCTTC.

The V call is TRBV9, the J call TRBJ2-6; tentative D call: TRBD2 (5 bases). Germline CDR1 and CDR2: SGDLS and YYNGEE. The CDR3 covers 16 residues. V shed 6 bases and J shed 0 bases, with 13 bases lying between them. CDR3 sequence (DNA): TGTGCCAGCACCCCGGGGATCCACTCTGGGGCCAACGTCCTGACTTTC. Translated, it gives CASTPGIHSGANVLTF.

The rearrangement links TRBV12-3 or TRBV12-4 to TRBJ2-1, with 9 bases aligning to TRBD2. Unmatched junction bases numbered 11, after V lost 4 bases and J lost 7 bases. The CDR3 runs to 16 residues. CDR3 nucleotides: TGTGCCAGCAGTTCCTTTGGCGGGGGGGGATGGAATGAGCAGTTCTTC. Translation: CASSSFGGGGWNEQFF.

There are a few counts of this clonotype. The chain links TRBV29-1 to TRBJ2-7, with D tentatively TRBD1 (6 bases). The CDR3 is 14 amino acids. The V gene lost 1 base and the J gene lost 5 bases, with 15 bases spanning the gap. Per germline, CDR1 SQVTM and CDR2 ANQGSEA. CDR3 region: CSVEGGQGRNEQYF. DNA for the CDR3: TGCAGCGTTGAAGGGGGGCAGGGGAGAAACGAGCAGTACTTC.

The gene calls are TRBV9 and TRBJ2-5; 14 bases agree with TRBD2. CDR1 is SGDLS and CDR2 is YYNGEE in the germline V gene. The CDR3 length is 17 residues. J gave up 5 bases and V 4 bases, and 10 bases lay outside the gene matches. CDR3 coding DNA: TGTGCCAGCAGCCCTGGGACTAGCGGGGGTGGTAGGGAGACCCAGTACTTC. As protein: CASSPGTSGGGRETQYF.

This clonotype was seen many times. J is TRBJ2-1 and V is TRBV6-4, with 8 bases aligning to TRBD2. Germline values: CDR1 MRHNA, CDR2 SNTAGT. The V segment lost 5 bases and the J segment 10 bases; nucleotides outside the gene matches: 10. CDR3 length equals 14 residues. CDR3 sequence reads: CASSLTGGASEQFF. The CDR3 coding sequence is TGTGCCAGCAGTCTTACCGGGGGGGCGAGCGAGCAGTTCTTC.

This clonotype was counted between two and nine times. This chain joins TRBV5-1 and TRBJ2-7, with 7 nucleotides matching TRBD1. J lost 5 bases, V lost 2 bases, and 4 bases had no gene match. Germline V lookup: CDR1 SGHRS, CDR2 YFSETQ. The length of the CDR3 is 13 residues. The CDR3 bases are TGCGCCAGCAGCTTCCTAACAGGGGACGAGCAGTACTTC. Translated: CASSFLTGDEQYF.

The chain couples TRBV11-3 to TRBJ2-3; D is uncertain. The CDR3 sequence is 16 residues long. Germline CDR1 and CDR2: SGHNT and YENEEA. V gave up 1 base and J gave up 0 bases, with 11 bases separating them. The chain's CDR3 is CASSLVGGLSTDTQYF. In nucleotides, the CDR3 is TGTGCCAGCAGCTTAGTTGGCGGATTAAGCACAGATACGCAGTATTTT.

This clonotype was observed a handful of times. DNA of the CDR3: TGTGCCAGCAGCTCCGACCTAACTAGACGAGGCACAGATACGCAGTATTTT. Protein sequence: CASSSDLTRRGTDTQYF. V gene TRBV7-9 combines with J gene TRBJ2-3; tentatively, D is TRBD2 (5 bases). The CDR3 contains 17 residues. Trimming took 4 bases from V and 1 from J, leaving 18 bases between them. CDR1 SEHNR and CDR2 FQNEAQ come from the germline V gene (reference sequence).

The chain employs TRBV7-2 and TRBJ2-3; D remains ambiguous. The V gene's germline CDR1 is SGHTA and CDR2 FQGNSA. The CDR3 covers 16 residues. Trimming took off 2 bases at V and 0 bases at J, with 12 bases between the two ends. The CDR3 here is CASSLFSTGSTDTQYF. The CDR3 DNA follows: TGTGCCAGCAGCTTATTCTCCACCGGGAGCACAGATACGCAGTATTTT.

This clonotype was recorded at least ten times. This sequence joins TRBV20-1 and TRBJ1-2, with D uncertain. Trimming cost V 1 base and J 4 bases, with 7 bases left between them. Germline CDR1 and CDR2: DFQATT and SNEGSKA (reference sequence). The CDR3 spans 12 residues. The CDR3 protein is CSARGLTYGYTF. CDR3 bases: TGCAGTGCTAGAGGTCTTACCTATGGCTACACCTTC.

CDR3 residues: CAWDLFAGGNTIYF. The CDR3 nucleotides are TGTGCCTGGGACCTGTTCGCGGGAGGAAACACCATATATTTT. The rearrangement uses TRBV30 and TRBJ1-3, with D uncertain. Germline assignment: CDR1 GTSNPN and CDR2 SVGIG (reference sequence). This CDR3 is 14 amino acids long. V was cut by 5 bases and J by 4 bases, with 15 bases left in between. Looking up the rest from reference TRBV30 and TRBJ1-3 gives the full variable domain: SQTIHQWPATLVQPVGSPLSLECTVEGTSNPNLYWYRQAAGRGLQLLFYSVGIGQISSEVPQNLSASRPQDRQFILSSKKLLLSDSGFYLCAWDLFAGGNTIYFGEGSWLTVV.

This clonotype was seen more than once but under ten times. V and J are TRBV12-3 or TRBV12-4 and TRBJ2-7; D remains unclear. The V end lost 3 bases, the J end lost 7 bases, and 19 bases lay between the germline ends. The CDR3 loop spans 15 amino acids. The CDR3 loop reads CASSFLSPEDREQYF. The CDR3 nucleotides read TGTGCCAGCAGTTTTCTAAGCCCCGAAGATAGAGAGCAGTACTTC.

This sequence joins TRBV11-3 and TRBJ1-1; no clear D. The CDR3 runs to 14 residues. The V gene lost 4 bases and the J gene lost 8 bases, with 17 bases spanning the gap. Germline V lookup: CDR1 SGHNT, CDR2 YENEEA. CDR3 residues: CASSSYDRSWEAFF. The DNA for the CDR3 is TGTGCCAGCAGCTCATACGATAGGTCTTGGGAAGCTTTCTTT. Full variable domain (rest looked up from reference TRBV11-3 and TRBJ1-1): EAGVVQSPRYKIIEKKQPVAFWCNPISGHNTLYWYLQNLGQGPELLIRYENEEAVDDSQLPKDRFSAERLKGVDSTLKIQPAELGDSAVYLCASSSYDRSWEAFFGQGTRLTVV.

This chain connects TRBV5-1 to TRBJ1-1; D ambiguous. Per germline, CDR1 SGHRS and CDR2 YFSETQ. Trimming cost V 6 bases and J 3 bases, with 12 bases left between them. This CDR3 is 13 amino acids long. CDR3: CASNLREDTEAFF. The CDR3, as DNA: TGCGCCAGCAACCTCCGGGAGGACACTGAAGCTTTCTTT.

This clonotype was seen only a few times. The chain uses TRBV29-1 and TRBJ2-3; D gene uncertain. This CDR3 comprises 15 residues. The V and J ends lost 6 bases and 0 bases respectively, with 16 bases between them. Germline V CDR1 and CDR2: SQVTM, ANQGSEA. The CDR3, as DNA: TGCAGCGTCCCCTCCACTACCGCTAGCACAGATACGCAGTATTTT. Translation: CSVPSTTASTDTQYF.

The chain's CDR3 is CASSLDRGSSQPQHF. For the CDR3, the DNA is TGTGCCAGCAGTTTAGACAGGGGGTCCAGTCAGCCCCAGCATTTT. The chain carries TRBV12-3 or TRBV12-4 and TRBJ1-5; TRBD1 matches at 8 bases. The CDR3 contains 15 residues. After removal of 1 base from V and 6 bases from J, the junction contained 5 bases not matched to a gene.

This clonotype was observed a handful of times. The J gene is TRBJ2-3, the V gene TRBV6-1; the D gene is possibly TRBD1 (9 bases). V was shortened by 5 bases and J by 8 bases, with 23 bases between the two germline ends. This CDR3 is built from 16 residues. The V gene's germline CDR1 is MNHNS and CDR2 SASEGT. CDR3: CASSTQRGTGHSTQYF. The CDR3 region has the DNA TGTGCCAGCAGTACCCAGCGGGGGACAGGGCATAGTACGCAGTATTTT.

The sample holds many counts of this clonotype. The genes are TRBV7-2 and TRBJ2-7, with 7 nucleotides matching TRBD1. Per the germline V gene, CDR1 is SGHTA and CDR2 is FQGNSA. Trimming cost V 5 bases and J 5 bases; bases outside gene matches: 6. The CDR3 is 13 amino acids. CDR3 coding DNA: TGTGCCAGCAGCGAAACAGGGGAGCACGAGCAGTACTTC. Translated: CASSETGEHEQYF.

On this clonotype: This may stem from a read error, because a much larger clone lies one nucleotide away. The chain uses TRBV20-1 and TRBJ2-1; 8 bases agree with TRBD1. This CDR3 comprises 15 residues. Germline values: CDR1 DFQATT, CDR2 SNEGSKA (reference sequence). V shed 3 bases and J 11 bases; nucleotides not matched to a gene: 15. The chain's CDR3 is CSASDVRGQANKQFF. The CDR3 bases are TGCAGTGCTAGCGATGTCAGGGGGCAAGCGAATAAGCAGTTCTTC.

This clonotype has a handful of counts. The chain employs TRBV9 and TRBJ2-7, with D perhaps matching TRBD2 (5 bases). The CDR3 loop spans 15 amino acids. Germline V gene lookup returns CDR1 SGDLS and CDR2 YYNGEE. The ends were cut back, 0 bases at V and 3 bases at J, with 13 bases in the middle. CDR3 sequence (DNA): TGTGCCAGCAGCGTAGGATTAAGTGAGGGCTACGAGCAGTACTTC. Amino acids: CASSVGLSEGYEQYF. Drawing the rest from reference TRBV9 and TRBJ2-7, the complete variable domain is DSGVTQTPKHLITATGQRVTLRCSPRSGDLSVYWYQQSLDQGLQFLIQYYNGEERAKGNILERFSAQQFPDLHSELNLSSLELGDSALYFCASSVGLSEGYEQYFGPGTRLTVT.

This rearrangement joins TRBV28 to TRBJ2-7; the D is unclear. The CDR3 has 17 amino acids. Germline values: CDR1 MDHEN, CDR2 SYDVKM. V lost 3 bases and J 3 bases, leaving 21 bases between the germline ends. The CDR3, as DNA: TGTGCCAGCAGTTTGGGGATTTTCCCGACGCCGTACTACGAGCAGTACTTC. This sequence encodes CASSLGIFPTPYYEQYF.

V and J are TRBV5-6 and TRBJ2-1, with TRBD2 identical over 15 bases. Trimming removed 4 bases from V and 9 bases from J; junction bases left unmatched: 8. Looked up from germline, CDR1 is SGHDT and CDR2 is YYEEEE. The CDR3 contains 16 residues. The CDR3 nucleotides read TGTGCCAGCAGCGCAGGACTAGCGGGGGGGCTCCGTGAGCAGTTCTTC. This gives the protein CASSAGLAGGLREQFF.

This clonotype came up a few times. CDR3 amino acids: CANAEYTHEQYF. The CDR3 DNA reads as TGTGCCAACGCCGAATACACCCACGAGCAGTACTTC. This chain uses TRBV10-3 with TRBJ2-7; D gene ambiguous. This CDR3 is 12 amino acids long. The V gene lost 10 bases and the J gene lost 5 bases, with 15 bases spanning the gap. Germline CDR1 reads ENHRY; CDR2 reads SYGVKD.

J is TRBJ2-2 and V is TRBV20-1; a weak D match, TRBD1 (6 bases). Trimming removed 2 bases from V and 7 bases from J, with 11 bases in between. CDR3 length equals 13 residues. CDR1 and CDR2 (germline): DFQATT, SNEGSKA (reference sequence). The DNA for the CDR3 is TGCAGTGCTAGAACAGGGTACGACGGGGAGCTGTTTTTT. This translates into CSARTGYDGELFF.

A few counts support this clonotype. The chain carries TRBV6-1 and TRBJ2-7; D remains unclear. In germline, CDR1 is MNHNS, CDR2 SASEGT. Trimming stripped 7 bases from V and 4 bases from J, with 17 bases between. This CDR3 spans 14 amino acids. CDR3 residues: CASTAAGGIYEQYF. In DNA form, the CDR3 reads TGTGCCAGCACCGCGGCAGGTGGGATTTACGAGCAGTACTTC.

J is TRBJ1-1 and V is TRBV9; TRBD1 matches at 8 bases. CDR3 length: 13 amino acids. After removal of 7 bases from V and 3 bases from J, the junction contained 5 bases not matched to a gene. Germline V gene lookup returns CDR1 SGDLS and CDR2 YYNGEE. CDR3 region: CASSTGGDTEAFF. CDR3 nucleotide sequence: TGTGCCAGCTCTACAGGGGGGGACACTGAAGCTTTCTTT.

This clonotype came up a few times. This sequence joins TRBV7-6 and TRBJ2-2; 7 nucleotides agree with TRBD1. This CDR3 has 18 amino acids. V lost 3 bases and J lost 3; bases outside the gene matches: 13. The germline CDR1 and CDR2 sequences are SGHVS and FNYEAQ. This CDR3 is CASSFPGQKGGDTGELFF. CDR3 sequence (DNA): TGTGCCAGCAGCTTCCCGGGACAGAAAGGGGGTGACACCGGGGAGCTGTTTTTT.